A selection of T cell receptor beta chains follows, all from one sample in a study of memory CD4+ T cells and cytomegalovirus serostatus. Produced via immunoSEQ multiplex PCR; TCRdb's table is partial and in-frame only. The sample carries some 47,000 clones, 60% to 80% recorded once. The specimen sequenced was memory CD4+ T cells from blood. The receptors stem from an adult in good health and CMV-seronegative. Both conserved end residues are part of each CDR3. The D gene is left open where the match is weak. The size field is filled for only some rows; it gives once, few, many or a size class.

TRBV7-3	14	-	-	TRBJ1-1	TGTGCCAGCAGCTTAAGGCGACAGGCCACTGAAGCTTTCTTT	CASSLRRQATEAFF
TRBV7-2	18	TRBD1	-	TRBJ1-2	TGTGCCAGCAGCTGGGTGATCGGTGGACAGGCCCTTAACTATGGCTACACCTTC	CASSWVIGGQALNYGYTF
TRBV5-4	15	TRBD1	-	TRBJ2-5	TGTGCCAGCAGCTCGGACAGGGTTGGGCAAGAGACCCAGTACTTC	CASSSDRVGQETQYF
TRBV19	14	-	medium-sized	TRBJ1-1	TGTGCCAGTATCCCAGGGGTAGGGAACACTGAAGCTTTCTTT	CASIPGVGNTEAFF
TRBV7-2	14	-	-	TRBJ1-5	TGTGCCAGCAGCTTAGGGGGGTTTGAGGCGCCCCAGCATTTT	CASSLGGFEAPQHF
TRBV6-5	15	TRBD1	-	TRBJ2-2	TGTGCCAGCAGAGGAGGGACAGGGGGCAGGGGGGAGCTGTTTTTT	CASRGGTGGRGELFF
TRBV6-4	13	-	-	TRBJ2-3	TGTGCCAGCAGTGTAGAGTCGGGGGATACGCAGTATTTT	CASSVESGDTQYF
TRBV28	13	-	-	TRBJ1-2	TGTGCCAGCAGACTTCAACAGGGCCCTGGCTACACCTTC	CASRLQQGPGYTF
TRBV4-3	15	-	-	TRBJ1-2	TGCGCCAGCAGCCAAGATTTCGGGGGCCCAGGGGGCTACACCTTC	CASSQDFGGPGGYTF
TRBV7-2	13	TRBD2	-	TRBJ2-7	TGTGCCAGCACCAAAGCGGGGAGCTACGAGCAGTACTTC	CASTKAGSYEQYF
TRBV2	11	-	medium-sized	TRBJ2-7	TGTGCCAGCAGTCGGACAGAAAGGCCCAACTTC	CASSRTERPNF
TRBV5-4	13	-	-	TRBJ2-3	TGTGCCAGCAGCTTCCCAGGCACAGATACGCAGTATTTT	CASSFPGTDTQYF
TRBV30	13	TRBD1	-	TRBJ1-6	TGTGCCTGGGTGACAGGGGATAATTCACCCCTCCACTTT	CAWVTGDNSPLHF
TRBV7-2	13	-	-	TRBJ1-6	TGTGCCAGCAGCTTACCACCCAATTCACCCCTCCACTTT	CASSLPPNSPLHF
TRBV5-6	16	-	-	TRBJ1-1	TGTGCCAGCAGCTTCTATATAGCCGGAGGGAACACTGAAGCTTTCTTT	CASSFYIAGGNTEAFF
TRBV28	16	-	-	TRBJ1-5	TGTGCCAGCAGCTCCCTCTCCGGACAGCCGGGGAATTCCCAGCATTTT	CASSSLSGQPGNSQHF
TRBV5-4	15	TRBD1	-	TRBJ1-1	TGTGCCAGCAGCTCCCCAGGGGGCCTTACTACTAGTGCTTTCTTT	CASSSPGGLTTSAFF
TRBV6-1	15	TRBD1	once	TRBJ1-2	TGTGCCAGCAGACCCGAGGGGGACAGACCCTATGGCTACACCTTC	CASRPEGDRPYGYTF
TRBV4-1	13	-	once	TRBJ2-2	TGCGCCAGCCTGGGAATGGGCACCGGGGAGCTGTTTTTT	CASLGMGTGELFF
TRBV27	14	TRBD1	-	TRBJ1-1	TGTGCCAGCACCTCTTCGACAGGGGGCAAGGTAGCTTTCTTT	CASTSSTGGKVAFF
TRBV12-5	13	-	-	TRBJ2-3	TGTGCTAGCGAATACGGACTTAGGGGTACGCAGTATTTT	CASEYGLRGTQYF
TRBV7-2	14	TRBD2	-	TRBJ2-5	TGTGCCAGCAGCCCCGGGACTAGAGGAGAGACCCAGTACTTC	CASSPGTRGETQYF
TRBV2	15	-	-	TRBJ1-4	TGTGCCAGCAGTGAAGCGGAGAAGCTCCAGGAAAAACTGTTTTTT	CASSEAEKLQEKLFF
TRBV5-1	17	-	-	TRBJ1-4	TGCGCCAGCAGCTTGGATCCGGGGGGGTCCTTTGGCGAAAAACTGTTTTTT	CASSLDPGGSFGEKLFF
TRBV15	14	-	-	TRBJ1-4	TGTGCCACCAGCAGGGGGGAGACGTCTGAAAAACTGTTTTTT	CATSRGETSEKLFF
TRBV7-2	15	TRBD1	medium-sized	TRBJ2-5	TGTGCCAGCAGCTTAGTGGACAGGTCGCAAGAGACCCAGTACTTC	CASSLVDRSQETQYF
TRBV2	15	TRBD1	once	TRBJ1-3	TGTGCCAGCAGGCAGGACAGGATCTCTGGAAACACCATATATTTT	CASRQDRISGNTIYF
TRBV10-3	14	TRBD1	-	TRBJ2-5	TGTGCCATCAGAGGGACAGGGGGCCAAGAGACCCAGTACTTC	CAIRGTGGQETQYF
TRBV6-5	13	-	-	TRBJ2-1	TGTGCCAGCCGAATCATCGAGGACAATGAGCAGTTCTTC	CASRIIEDNEQFF
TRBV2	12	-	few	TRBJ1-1	TGTGCCAGTGGGAATAACAGGGTTGGAGCTTTCTTT	CASGNNRVGAFF
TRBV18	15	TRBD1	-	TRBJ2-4	TGTGCCAGCTCAGCCGTCCGGGACAGCAAAAACATTCAGTACTTC	CASSAVRDSKNIQYF
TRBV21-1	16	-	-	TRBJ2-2	TGTGCCAGCAGCACTTCCCGGGACGGGAACACCGGGGAGCTGTTTTTT	CASSTSRDGNTGELFF
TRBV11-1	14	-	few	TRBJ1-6	TGTGCCAGCAGCAACGACATGGAAGAGGCACCCCTCCACTTT	CASSNDMEEAPLHF
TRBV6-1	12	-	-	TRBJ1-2	TGTGCCAGCAGTGAAATCCCGTCCTCTGTAACCTTC	CASSEIPSSVTF
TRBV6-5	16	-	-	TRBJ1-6	TGTGCCAGCAGTTACTCGAGAGGGTTTGGAAATTCACCCCTCCACTTT	CASSYSRGFGNSPLHF
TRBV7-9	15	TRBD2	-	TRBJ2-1	TGTGCCAGCAGCAAGACTAGCGGGGGCCGCCATGAGCAGTTCTTC	CASSKTSGGRHEQFF
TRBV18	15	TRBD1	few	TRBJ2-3	TGTGCCAGCTCACCACGGGACAGGGGCACAGATACGCAGTATTTT	CASSPRDRGTDTQYF
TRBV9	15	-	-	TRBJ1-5	TGTGCCAGCAGCGTCTCCCCCAGAGGCAATCAGCCCCAGCATTTT	CASSVSPRGNQPQHF
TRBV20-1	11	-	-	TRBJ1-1	TGCAGTGCTTCAGTCCGCACTGAAGCTTTCTTT	CSASVRTEAFF
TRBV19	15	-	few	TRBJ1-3	TGTGCCAGTAGTAAAGACAGCTCCTCTGGAAACACCATATATTTT	CASSKDSSSGNTIYF
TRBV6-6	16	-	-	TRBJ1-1	TGTGCCAGCAGTTACCCGGCAGGGCGGACGAACACTGAAGCTTTCTTT	CASSYPAGRTNTEAFF
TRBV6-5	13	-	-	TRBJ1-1	TGTGCCAGCAGTTCCCCCCGTCCCGCCGAAGCTTTCTTT	CASSSPRPAEAFF